The 5 T cell receptor beta chains reported below all come from one sample, sequenced in a study of regulatory T cells in long-lasting Graves disease. Time point here: newly diagnosed GD, antithyroid drugs for less than 3 months. The TCR library was prepared using RNA isolated from PBMCs. CDR3 regions were amplified by Arm-PCR using iRepertoire HTBI primers to build TCR beta libraries. TCRdb re-called the multiplex PCR reads with MiXCR, one entry per CDR3 protein. The sample shows a few hundred thousand distinct CDR3 sequences, about 15% of them seen only once. These records were also assigned to another study, of T cells in Graves' hyperthyroidism and ophthalmopathy.

Sequences were derived from peripheral blood mononuclear cells (PBMCs), sampled at new diagnosis, from a patient treated with antithyroid drugs. The receptors were sampled from a woman aged 18-30 years with Graves disease.

This chain joins TRBV4-1 and TRBJ1-1, with D unresolved. Germline-derived CDR1 and CDR2 are MGHRA and YSYEKL. The CDR3 totals 16 residues. The germline V and J ends were trimmed by 3 bases and 1 base, with 15 bases remaining between them. This CDR3 is CASSQPRVIGNTEAFF. Written as DNA, the CDR3 is TGCGCCAGCAGCCAGCCGAGAGTTATAGGGAACACTGAAGCTTTCTTT.

At least ten counts were recorded for this clonotype. The rearrangement uses TRBV24-1 and TRBJ2-3, with 8 bases aligning to TRBD1. The CDR3 has 16 amino acids. CDR1 is KGHDR and CDR2 is SFDVKD in the germline V gene. Unmatched junction bases numbered 7, after V lost 3 bases and J lost 3 bases. Written as DNA, the CDR3 is TGTGCCACCAGTGATAAGACAGGGGTAGCTACAGATACGCAGTATTTT. Translated: CATSDKTGVATDTQYF.

The sample holds a few counts of this clonotype. This sequence joins TRBV30 and TRBJ2-7, with 10 positions matching TRBD2. Germline values: CDR1 GTSNPN, CDR2 SVGIG (reference sequence). J gave up 5 bases and V 3 bases, and 13 bases lay outside the gene matches. The CDR3 has 16 residues. DNA for the CDR3: TGTGCCTGGAGCCCTCTCGGGACTAGCGCATCTCACGAGCAGTACTTC. Translated: CAWSPLGTSASHEQYF.

This clonotype was detected many times. The gene calls are TRBV30 and TRBJ2-4; maybe TRBD2 (5 bases). CDR1 is GTSNPN, CDR2 SVGIG, per germline (reference sequence). The CDR3 has 15 residues. Trimming removed 0 bases from V and 3 bases from J, with 12 bases in between. The CDR3 DNA sequence: TGTGCCTGGAGTGTACTAGTGGGTGGCAAAAACATTCAGTACTTC. Its protein is CAWSVLVGGKNIQYF.

Ten or more counts support this clonotype. The chain links TRBV30 to TRBJ1-1, with D possibly being TRBD1 (5 bases). The V end lost 0 bases, the J end lost 3 bases, and 5 bases lay between the germline ends. CDR1 is GTSNPN and CDR2 is SVGIG in the germline V gene (reference sequence). The CDR3 is 12 residues long. The CDR3 is CAWSVGDTEAFF. The DNA for the CDR3 is TGTGCCTGGAGTGTGGGGGACACTGAAGCTTTCTTT. Supplemented by reference TRBV30 and TRBJ1-1, the full variable domain reads SQTIHQWPATLVQPVGSPLSLECTVEGTSNPNLYWYRQAAGRGLQLLFYSVGIGQISSEVPQNLSASRPQDRQFILSSKKLLLSDSGFYLCAWSVGDTEAFFGQGTRLTVV.